These 21 T cell receptor beta chains share one sample of origin, sequenced in a study of blood T cell repertoires in COVID-19. This table comes from immunoSEQ multiplex PCR, and its TCRdb copy is limited to in-frame clones, with some not included. This table has over 300,000 clones, around 90% appearing once. The sequencing input was peripheral blood. The receptors were sampled from a man in his forties or fifties with acute or convalescent COVID-19.

CDR3 amino acids: CASSLESGSLNQPQHF. Here the CDR3 DNA reads TGTGCCAGCAGCTTAGAGTCGGGGTCGCTCAATCAGCCCCAGCATTTT. The gene calls are TRBV7-6 and TRBJ1-5, with unresolved D. Germline V CDR1 and CDR2: SGHVS, FNYEAQ. The CDR3 length is 16 residues. Trimming took 1 base from V and 3 from J, leaving 13 bases between them.

The chain couples TRBV3-1 (or the pseudogene TRBV3-2) to TRBJ2-4; D uncertain. Germline loops: CDR1 LGHDT, CDR2 YNNKEL (reference sequence). V was shortened by 0 bases and J by 1 base, with 10 bases between the two germline ends. The CDR3 runs 16 residues. The CDR3 sequence is CASSQETEVAKNIQYF. CDR3 DNA sequence: TGTGCCAGCAGCCAAGAAACTGAGGTCGCCAAAAACATTCAGTACTTC.

The V and J genes are TRBV4-3 and TRBJ1-2, with D uncertain. The CDR3 is made up of 14 amino acids. V lost 0 bases to trimming and J lost 6 bases, with 11 bases between them. Germline V gene lookup returns CDR1 LGHNA and CDR2 YSLEER. This CDR3 reads CASSQDQPGDGYTF. The CDR3 DNA reads TGCGCCAGCAGCCAAGATCAGCCAGGTGATGGCTACACCTTC.

A single count supports this clone. The chain uses TRBV7-9 and TRBJ2-1; D unclear. This CDR3 has 11 amino acids. Germline V gene lookup returns CDR1 SEHNR and CDR2 FQNEAQ (reference sequence). V was pared by 0 bases and J by 11 bases, with 5 bases between. The DNA of the CDR3 is TGTGCCAGCAGCTTAGCCAGGCAGCAGTTCTTC. This gives the protein CASSLARQQFF.

As for this clone: The sample has other DNA sequences that encode this CDR3 too. The V and J genes are TRBV7-9 and TRBJ2-5; perhaps TRBD2 as D (6 bases). CDR1 and CDR2 from the germline V gene are SEHNR and FQNEAQ (reference sequence). This CDR3 has 14 amino acids. Trimming stripped 1 base from V and 5 bases from J, with 11 bases between. CDR3 nucleotide sequence: TGTGCCAGCAGCTTAGGGGGGGTCCGGGAGACCCAGTACTTC. Protein product: CASSLGGVRETQYF.

The chain couples TRBV7-2 to TRBJ2-7; D is possibly TRBD1 (5 bases). The ends were cut back, 1 base at V and 5 bases at J, with 15 bases in the middle. CDR1 and CDR2 from the germline V gene are SGHTA and FQGNSA. The CDR3 is 15 amino acids. The CDR3 region has the DNA TGTGCCAGCAGCTTAGGGGGCAGGGTAAGGAACGAGCAGTACTTC. Translating it yields CASSLGGRVRNEQYF.

V usage is TRBV5-1 and J usage is TRBJ2-3; 7 bases match TRBD1. The trim removed 5 bases at V and 4 bases at J, leaving 13 bases unmatched. CDR1 is SGHRS and CDR2 is YFSETQ in the germline V gene. The CDR3 is 16 amino acids. CDR3 coding DNA: TGCGCCAGCAGGCAGGGGGTAGGGGGTGGAGCAGATACGCAGTATTTT. It is translated as CASRQGVGGGADTQYF.

V usage is TRBV2 and J usage is TRBJ1-5; 7 bases are shared with TRBD1. CDR1 and CDR2 (germline): SNHLY, FYNNEI. CDR3 length: 16 residues. After removal of 3 bases from V and 7 bases from J, the junction contained 12 bases not matched to a gene. The CDR3 spells CASSDGRGAIHQPQHF. The CDR3 nucleotides are TGTGCCAGCAGTGACGGCAGGGGGGCGATTCACCAGCCCCAGCATTTT.

This chain joins TRBV3-1 (or the pseudogene TRBV3-2) and TRBJ2-3; TRBD1 aligns across 9 bases. The CDR3 totals 14 residues. The ends lost 4 bases at V and 5 bases at J; junction bases unmatched: 4. Germline V gene lookup returns CDR1 LGHDT and CDR2 YNNKEL (reference sequence). CDR3 in amino acids: CASSPGQGKDTQYF. CDR3 nucleotide sequence: TGTGCCAGCAGCCCGGGACAGGGAAAAGATACGCAGTATTTT.

V is TRBV6-2 or TRBV6-3 and J is TRBJ1-5; 7 positions match TRBD1. The CDR3 covers 12 residues. Germline trimming cut 6 bases from V and 7 bases from J; bases unmatched to any gene: 3. Germline V gene data show CDR1 as MNHEY and CDR2 as SVGEGT. CDR3 protein: CASSRGYQPQHF. In DNA form, the CDR3 reads TGTGCCAGCAGCAGGGGGTACCAGCCCCAGCATTTT.

In regard to this clone: Different DNA sequences within this sample yield the same CDR3. The rearrangement links TRBV19 to TRBJ1-6; unclear D gene. V shed 3 bases and J shed 0 bases, with 9 bases lying between them. This CDR3 has 16 residues. Germline assignment: CDR1 LNHDA and CDR2 SQIVND (reference sequence). The CDR3 sequence: CASSISGSSYNSPLHF. The CDR3 DNA sequence: TGTGCCAGTAGTATCTCGGGGAGCTCCTATAATTCACCCCTCCACTTT.

The chain recombines TRBV5-1 with TRBJ1-2; the match to TRBD1 covers 9 bases. Germline-derived CDR1 and CDR2 are SGHRS and YFSETQ. Unmatched junction bases numbered 12, after V lost 4 bases and J lost 2 bases. The CDR3 is 17 amino acids. CDR3 nucleotide sequence: TGCGCCAGCAGCACTGAGGGACAGGGTACTTTGAACTATGGCTACACCTTC. The encoded protein is CASSTEGQGTLNYGYTF. The full variable domain, with the rest looked up from reference TRBV5-1 and TRBJ1-2, is KAGVTQTPRYLIKTRGQQVTLSCSPISGHRSVSWYQQTPGQGLQFLFEYFSETQRNKGNFPGRFSGRQFSNSRSEMNVSTLELGDSALYLCASSTEGQGTLNYGYTFGSGTRLTVV.

The J gene is TRBJ1-2, the V gene TRBV6-5, with TRBD1 identical over 7 bases. The length of the CDR3 is 15 residues. Germline assignment: CDR1 MNHEY and CDR2 SVGAGI. The J segment lost 4 bases and the V segment lost 2 bases, leaving 7 bases of the junction unmatched. In DNA, the CDR3 is TGTGCCAGCAGTTACCTCCGACAGGGCGGCTATGGCTACACCTTC. Its protein is CASSYLRQGGYGYTF.

The V gene is TRBV9, the J gene TRBJ2-3, with 8 bases that match TRBD2. The CDR3 spans 15 residues. Germline CDR1 SGDLS, CDR2 YYNGEE. Trimming at V came to 6 bases and at J to 6 bases, leaving 12 bases not matched to a gene. CDR3 residues: CASTSGTRYPDTQYF. CDR3 nucleotide sequence: TGTGCCAGCACCTCCGGGACTAGGTATCCGGATACGCAGTATTTT.

The chain employs TRBV18 and TRBJ2-6; maybe TRBD1 (5 bases). From germline, CDR1 is KGHSH and CDR2 LQKENI. V lost 4 bases, J lost 0 bases, and 19 bases lay in between. The CDR3 sequence is 19 residues long. CDR3 DNA: TGTGCCAGCTCACTCTTAGGGGCGACGGACCTCTCTGGGGCCAACGTCCTGACTTTC. The encoded protein is CASSLLGATDLSGANVLTF.

The rearrangement links TRBV9 to TRBJ1-5; D not resolved. CDR3 length: 18 amino acids. Germline assignment: CDR1 SGDLS and CDR2 YYNGEE. The ends were cut back, 4 bases at V and 0 bases at J, with 20 bases in the middle. The CDR3 DNA reads as TGTGCCAGCAGCCCTGAGAGACCCATAGAGGCTAGCAATCAGCCCCAGCATTTT. Translating it yields CASSPERPIEASNQPQHF. The whole variable domain, filled in from reference TRBV9 and TRBJ1-5, reads DSGVTQTPKHLITATGQRVTLRCSPRSGDLSVYWYQQSLDQGLQFLIQYYNGEERAKGNILERFSAQQFPDLHSELNLSSLELGDSALYFCASSPERPIEASNQPQHFGDGTRLSIL.

The rearrangement links TRBV14 to TRBJ2-1, with D possibly being TRBD2 (6 bases). The CDR3 contains 14 residues. Trimming shortened V by 4 bases and J by 8 bases, and 15 bases separated the two germline ends. Germline V gene sequence: CDR1 SGHDN, CDR2 FVKESK. For the CDR3, the DNA is TGTGCCAGCAGCCGACTCGGAGGGGTGGATGAGCAGTTCTTC. Translation: CASSRLGGVDEQFF. Together with reference TRBV14 and TRBJ2-1, the CDR3 gives the full variable domain: EAGVTQFPSHSVIEKGQTVTLRCDPISGHDNLYWYRRVMGKEIKFLLHFVKESKQDESGMPNNRFLAERTGGTYSTLKVQPAELEDSGVYFCASSRLGGVDEQFFGPGTRLTVL.

This clone showed up just once. The chain links TRBV24-1 to TRBJ2-3; 9 bases are shared with TRBD2. After removal of 2 bases from V and 3 bases from J, the junction contained 17 bases not matched to a gene. The CDR3 has 20 residues. The germline V gene has CDR1 KGHDR and CDR2 SFDVKD. This CDR3 reads CATSDSPVGASGKGTDTQYF. CDR3 DNA: TGTGCCACCAGTGATTCCCCTGTGGGGGCTAGCGGGAAAGGTACAGATACGCAGTATTTT.

This sequence joins TRBV5-1 and TRBJ1-2; D may be TRBD1 (5 bases). The CDR3 is made up of 14 amino acids. Germline V gives CDR1 SGHRS, CDR2 YFSETQ. V was clipped by 4 bases and J by 5 bases, with 15 bases between them. CDR3 sequence: CASSRRVQEYGYTF. In nucleotides, the CDR3 is TGCGCCAGCAGCCGGAGGGTACAGGAGTATGGCTACACCTTC.

The chain carries TRBV7-2 and TRBJ2-2, with TRBD1 matching 8 bases. This CDR3 spans 15 amino acids. From germline, CDR1 is SGHTA and CDR2 FQGNSA. V was clipped by 4 bases and J by 3 bases; unmatched bases: 4. CDR3 loop: CASSWGTGDTGELFF. CDR3 nucleotide sequence: TGTGCCAGCAGCTGGGGGACAGGTGACACCGGGGAGCTGTTTTTT. Variable domain in full (rest from reference TRBV7-2 and TRBJ2-2): GAGVSQSPSNKVTEKGKDVELRCDPISGHTALYWYRQSLGQGLEFLIYFQGNSAPDKSGLPSDRFSAERTGGSVSTLTIQRTQQEDSAVYLCASSWGTGDTGELFFGEGSRLTVL.

The chain uses TRBV6-1 and TRBJ1-5, with 9 nucleotides matching TRBD1. Germline loops: CDR1 MNHNS, CDR2 SASEGT. J gave up 3 bases and V 4 bases, and 7 bases lay outside the gene matches. CDR3 length: 16 amino acids. This CDR3 is CASSVMTGGFNQPQHF. The CDR3 region has the DNA TGTGCCAGCAGTGTAATGACAGGGGGGTTCAATCAGCCCCAGCATTTT.